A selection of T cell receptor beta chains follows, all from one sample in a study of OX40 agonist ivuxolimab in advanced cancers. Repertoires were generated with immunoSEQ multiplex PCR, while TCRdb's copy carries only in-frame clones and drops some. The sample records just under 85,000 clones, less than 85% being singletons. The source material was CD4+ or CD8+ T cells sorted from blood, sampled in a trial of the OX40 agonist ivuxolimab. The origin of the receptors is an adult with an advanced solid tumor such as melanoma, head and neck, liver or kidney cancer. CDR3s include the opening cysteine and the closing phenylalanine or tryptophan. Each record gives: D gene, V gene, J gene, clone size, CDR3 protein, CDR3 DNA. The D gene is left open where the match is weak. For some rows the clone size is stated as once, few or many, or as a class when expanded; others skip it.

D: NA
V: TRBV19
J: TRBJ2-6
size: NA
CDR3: CASSIGTANSGANVLTF
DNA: TGTGCCAGTAGTATCGGGACTGCCAACTCTGGGGCCAACGTCCTGACTTTC

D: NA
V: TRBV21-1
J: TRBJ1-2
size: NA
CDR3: CASSKPGAGGAQGYGYTF
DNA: TGTGCCAGCAGCAAACCAGGGGCGGGAGGGGCGCAGGGCTATGGCTACACCTTC

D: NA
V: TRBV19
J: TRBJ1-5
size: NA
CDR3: CASSIDRGQPQHF
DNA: TGTGCCAGTAGTATAGATCGCGGTCAGCCCCAGCATTTT

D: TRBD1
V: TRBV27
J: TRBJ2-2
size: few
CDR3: CASSLRDRLAGELFF
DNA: TGTGCCAGCAGTCTCCGGGACAGGTTGGCCGGGGAGCTGTTTTTT

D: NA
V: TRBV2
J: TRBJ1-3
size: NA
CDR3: CASSRPASGNTIYF
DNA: TGTGCCAGCAGCCGACCGGCCTCTGGAAACACCATATATTTT

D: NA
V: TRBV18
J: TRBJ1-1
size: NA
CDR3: CASSRQDGEAFF
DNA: TGTGCCAGCTCACGGCAGGACGGTGAAGCTTTCTTT

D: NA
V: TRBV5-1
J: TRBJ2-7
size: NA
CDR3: CASKVGPSSYEQYF
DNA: TGCGCCAGCAAGGTCGGGCCTAGCTCCTACGAGCAGTACTTC

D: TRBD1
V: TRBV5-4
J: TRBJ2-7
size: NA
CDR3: CASSWRDRDNEQYF
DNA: TGTGCCAGCAGCTGGAGAGACAGGGACAACGAGCAGTACTTC

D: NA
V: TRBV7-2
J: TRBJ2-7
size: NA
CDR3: CASSQWGGPYEQYF
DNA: TGTGCCAGCAGCCAATGGGGAGGTCCCTACGAGCAGTACTTC

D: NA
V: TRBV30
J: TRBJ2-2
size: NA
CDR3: CAWIPGAANTGELFF
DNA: TGTGCCTGGATCCCGGGGGCTGCGAACACCGGGGAGCTGTTTTTT

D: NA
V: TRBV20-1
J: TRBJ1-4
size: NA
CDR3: CSAKDEKLFF
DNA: TGCAGTGCTAAGGATGAAAAACTGTTTTTT

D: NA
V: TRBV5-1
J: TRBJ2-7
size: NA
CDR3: CASSLAVGGQREQYF
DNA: TGCGCCAGCAGCTTGGCCGTGGGGGGGCAGCGCGAGCAGTACTTC

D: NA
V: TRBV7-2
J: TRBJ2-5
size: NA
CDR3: CASSQGTETQYF
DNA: TGTGCCAGCAGCCAGGGGACGGAGACCCAGTACTTC

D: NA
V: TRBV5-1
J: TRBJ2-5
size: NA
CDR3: CASSLGLGKETQYF
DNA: TGCGCCAGCAGCTTGGGACTAGGCAAAGAGACCCAGTACTTC

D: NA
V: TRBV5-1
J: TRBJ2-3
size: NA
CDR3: CASSFRDSSTDTQYF
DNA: TGCGCCAGCAGCTTCCGGGACTCCTCCACAGATACGCAGTATTTT

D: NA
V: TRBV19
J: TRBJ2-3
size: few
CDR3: CASRPQGRTTDTQYF
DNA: TGTGCCAGTAGACCCCAGGGGCGAACCACAGATACGCAGTATTTT

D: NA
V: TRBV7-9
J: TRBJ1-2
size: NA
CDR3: CASSGRDRYYGYTF
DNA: TGTGCCAGCAGCGGACGAGACAGATACTATGGCTACACCTTC

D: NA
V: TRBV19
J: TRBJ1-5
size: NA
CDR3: CASSGEYSNQPQHF
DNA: TGTGCCAGTAGTGGGGAATATAGCAATCAGCCCCAGCATTTT

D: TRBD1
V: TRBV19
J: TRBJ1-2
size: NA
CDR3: CASSPTGGGYGYTF
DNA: TGTGCCAGTAGCCCTACAGGGGGCGGCTATGGCTACACCTTC

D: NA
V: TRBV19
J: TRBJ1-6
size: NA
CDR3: CASGYSNNSPLHF
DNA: TGTGCCAGTGGGTACAGTAATAATTCACCCCTCCACTTT

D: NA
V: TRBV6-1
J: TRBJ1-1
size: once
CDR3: CASSEQGGTEAFF
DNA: TGTGCCAGCAGTGAACAGGGTGGCACTGAAGCTTTCTTT

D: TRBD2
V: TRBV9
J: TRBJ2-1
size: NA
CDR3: CASSVSWRGFRNEQFF
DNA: TGTGCCAGCAGCGTATCATGGCGGGGGTTTAGAAATGAGCAGTTCTTC

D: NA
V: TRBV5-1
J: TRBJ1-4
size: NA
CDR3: CASSLEGTVGEKLFF
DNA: TGCGCCAGCAGCTTGGAAGGGACGGTCGGTGAAAAACTGTTTTTT

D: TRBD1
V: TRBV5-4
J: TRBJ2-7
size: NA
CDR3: CASSPYSGTGLYEQYF
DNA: TGTGCCAGCAGCCCCTACTCCGGGACAGGACTCTACGAGCAGTACTTC

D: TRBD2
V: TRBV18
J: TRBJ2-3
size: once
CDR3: CASSLSSGGSTDTQYF
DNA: TGTGCCAGCTCATTATCTAGCGGGGGTAGCACAGATACGCAGTATTTT

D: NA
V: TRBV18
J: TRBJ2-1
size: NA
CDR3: CASSPDRDSYNEQFF
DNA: TGTGCCAGCTCACCCGACAGAGACTCCTACAATGAGCAGTTCTTC

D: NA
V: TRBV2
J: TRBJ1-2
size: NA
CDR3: CASSESGNGYTF
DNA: TGTGCCAGCAGTGAAAGTGGGAATGGCTACACCTTC

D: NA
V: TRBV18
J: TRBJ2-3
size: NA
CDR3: CASSPGPRTDTQYF
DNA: TGTGCCAGCTCACCGGGTCCGAGAACAGATACGCAGTATTTT

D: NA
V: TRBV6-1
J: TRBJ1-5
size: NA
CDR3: CASSERTTSNQPQHF
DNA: TGTGCCAGCAGTGAACGGACAACCAGCAATCAGCCCCAGCATTTT

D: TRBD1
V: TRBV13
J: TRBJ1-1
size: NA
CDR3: CASSSGQLNTEAFF
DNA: TGTGCCAGCAGCTCGGGACAGCTGAACACTGAAGCTTTCTTT

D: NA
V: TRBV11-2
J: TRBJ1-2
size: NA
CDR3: CASSLAGRANYGYTF
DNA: TGTGCCAGCAGCTTAGCTGGCAGGGCTAACTATGGCTACACCTTC

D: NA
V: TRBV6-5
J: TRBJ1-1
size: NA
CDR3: CASSYPPAEAFF
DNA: TGTGCCAGCAGTTACCCCCCCGCTGAAGCTTTCTTT

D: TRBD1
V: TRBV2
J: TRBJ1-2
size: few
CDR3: CASSRQGARGYTF
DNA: TGTGCCAGCAGTCGACAGGGGGCCCGGGGCTACACCTTC

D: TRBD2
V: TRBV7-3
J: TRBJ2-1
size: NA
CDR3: CASSLGTSGGITYNEQFF
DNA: TGTGCCAGCAGCCTCGGGACTAGCGGGGGGATCACCTACAATGAGCAGTTCTTC

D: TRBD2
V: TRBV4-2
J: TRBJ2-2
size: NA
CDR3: CASSQDRTSGGRKNTGELFF
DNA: TGTGCCAGCAGCCAAGATCGGACTAGCGGGGGCCGTAAGAACACCGGGGAGCTGTTTTTT

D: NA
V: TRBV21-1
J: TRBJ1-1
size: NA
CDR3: CASRPMTGKNTEAFF
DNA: TGTGCCAGCAGACCGATGACAGGGAAGAACACTGAAGCTTTCTTT

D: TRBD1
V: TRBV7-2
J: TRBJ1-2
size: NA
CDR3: CASSLDRGQGGYTF
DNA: TGTGCCAGCAGCTTAGATAGGGGACAGGGGGGCTACACCTTC

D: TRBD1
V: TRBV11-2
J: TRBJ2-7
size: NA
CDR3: CASSLAGQPREQYF
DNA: TGTGCCAGCAGCTTAGCGGGACAGCCACGCGAGCAGTACTTC

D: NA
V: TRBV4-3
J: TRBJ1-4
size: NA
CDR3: CASSQAERGKLFF
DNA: TGCGCCAGCAGCCAAGCCGAGCGTGGAAAACTGTTTTTT

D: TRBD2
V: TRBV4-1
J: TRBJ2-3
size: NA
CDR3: CASSRETSGVGYTQYF
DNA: TGCGCCAGCAGCCGAGAGACTAGCGGGGTAGGGTATACGCAGTATTTT

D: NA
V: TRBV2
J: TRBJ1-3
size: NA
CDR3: CASSVFWTFSGNTIYF
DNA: TGTGCCAGCAGCGTATTCTGGACCTTCTCTGGAAACACCATATATTTT

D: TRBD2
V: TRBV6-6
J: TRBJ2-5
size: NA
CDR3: CASSYLKTGGQQTQYF
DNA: TGTGCCAGCAGTTACTTAAAAACGGGGGGGCAGCAGACCCAGTACTTC

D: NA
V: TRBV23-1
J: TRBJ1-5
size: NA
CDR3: CASSQSSQQGNQPQHF
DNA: TGCGCCAGCAGTCAATCGTCGCAACAGGGCAATCAGCCCCAGCATTTT

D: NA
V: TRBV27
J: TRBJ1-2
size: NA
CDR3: CASSSWRDGYTF
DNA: TGTGCCAGCAGTTCGTGGCGGGATGGCTACACCTTC

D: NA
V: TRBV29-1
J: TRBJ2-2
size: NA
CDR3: CSVGTGGGELFF
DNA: TGCAGCGTGGGAACCGGTGGCGGGGAGCTGTTTTTT

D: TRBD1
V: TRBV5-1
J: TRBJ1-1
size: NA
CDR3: CASSLTGAILNTEAFF
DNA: TGCGCCAGCAGCTTGACAGGGGCGATATTGAACACTGAAGCTTTCTTT

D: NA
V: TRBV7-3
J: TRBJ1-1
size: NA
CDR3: CASSLTGQPNPEAFF
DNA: TGTGCCAGCAGCTTAACAGGACAGCCTAACCCTGAAGCTTTCTTT

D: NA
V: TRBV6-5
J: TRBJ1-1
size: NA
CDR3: CASSYGVRNTEAFF
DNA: TGTGCCAGCAGTTACGGGGTGAGGAACACTGAAGCTTTCTTT

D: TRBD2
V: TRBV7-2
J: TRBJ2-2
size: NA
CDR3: CAMTTSGNTGELFF
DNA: TGTGCCATGACGACTAGCGGGAACACCGGGGAGCTGTTTTTT

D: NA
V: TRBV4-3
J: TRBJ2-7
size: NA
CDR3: CASSQEAKGLSYEQYF
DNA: TGCGCCAGCAGCCAAGAGGCGAAGGGGCTGTCCTACGAGCAGTACTTC

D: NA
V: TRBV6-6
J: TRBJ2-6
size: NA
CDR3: CAGARGHSGANVLTF
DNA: TGTGCCGGCGCGCGGGGCCACTCTGGGGCCAACGTCCTGACTTTC

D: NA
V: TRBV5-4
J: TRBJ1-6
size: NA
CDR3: CASSWFGSPLHF
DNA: TGTGCCAGCAGCTGGTTTGGGTCACCCCTCCACTTT

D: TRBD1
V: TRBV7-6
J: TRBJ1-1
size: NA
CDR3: CASSPGGTEAFF
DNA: TGTGCCAGCAGCCCAGGGGGAACTGAAGCTTTCTTT

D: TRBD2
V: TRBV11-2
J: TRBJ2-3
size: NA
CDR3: CASSLNSGLAGRDTQYF
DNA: TGTGCCAGCAGCCTGAATTCGGGACTAGCGGGACGCGATACGCAGTATTTT

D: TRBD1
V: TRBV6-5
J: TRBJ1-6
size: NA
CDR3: CASRDRRGAYSPLHF
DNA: TGTGCCAGCAGGGACAGGCGAGGGGCATATTCACCCCTCCACTTT

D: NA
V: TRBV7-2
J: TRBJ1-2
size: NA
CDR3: CASSLDPDYGYTF
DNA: TGTGCCAGCAGCTTAGATCCTGACTATGGCTACACCTTC

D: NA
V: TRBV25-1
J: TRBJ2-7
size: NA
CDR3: CASSDAGTMSYEQYF
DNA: TGTGCCAGCAGTGACGCCGGGACGATGAGCTACGAGCAGTACTTC